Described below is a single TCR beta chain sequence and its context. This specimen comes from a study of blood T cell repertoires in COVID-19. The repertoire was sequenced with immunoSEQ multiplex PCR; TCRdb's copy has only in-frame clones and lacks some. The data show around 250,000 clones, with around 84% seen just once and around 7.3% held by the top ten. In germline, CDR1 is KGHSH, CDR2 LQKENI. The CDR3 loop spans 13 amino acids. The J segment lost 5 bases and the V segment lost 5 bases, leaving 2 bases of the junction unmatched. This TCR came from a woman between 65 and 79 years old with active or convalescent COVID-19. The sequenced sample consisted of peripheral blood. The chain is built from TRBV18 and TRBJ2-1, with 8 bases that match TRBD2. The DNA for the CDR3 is TGTGCCAGCTCAACGGGGGGGGACAATGAGCAGTTCTTC. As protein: CASSTGGDNEQFF.